Listed below are T cell receptor beta chains from one sample, sequenced in a study of cytomegalovirus exposure and HLA in healthy donors. The table came from immunoSEQ multiplex PCR; TCRdb's copy has only in-frame clones and leaves some out. Of 90,000 or so clones listed, roughly 78% are singletons. The source material was PBMCs. Source of these receptors: a male donor in good health and CMV-seropositive. Each CDR3 is given without its conserved first and last residue.

J	V	CDR3
TRBJ2-1	TRBV14	ASSPQRSYNEQF
TRBJ1-5	TRBV30	AWSVPQRQAHGPQH
TRBJ1-1	TRBV29-1	SVEDTGILGAF
TRBJ2-1	TRBV5-1	ASSTTSGISNEQF
TRBJ1-6	TRBV5-4	ASSGTPTGMRTYNSPLH
TRBJ2-6	TRBV5-1	ASSLVASGTGANVLT
TRBJ1-2	TRBV29-1	SVWKQGSGYT
TRBJ1-1	TRBV27	ASSIRGGGTEAF
TRBJ1-1	TRBV27	ASSFQATHTEAF
TRBJ2-5	TRBV6-5	ASSYGADKYQETQY
TRBJ1-2	TRBV5-1	ASRGSSVTNYGYT
TRBJ2-3	TRBV2	ASSEILAGGSDTQY
TRBJ2-3	TRBV27	ATLSTDTQY
TRBJ2-5	TRBV28	ASSFWTGETQY
TRBJ2-7	TRBV15	ATSRDGLSGTTYEQY
TRBJ1-1	TRBV30	AWLLNRNTEAF
TRBJ2-2	TRBV11-3	ASSPSPGSGGGRTGELF
TRBJ1-1	TRBV7-2	ASSLEGQKNAEAF
TRBJ2-7	TRBV27	ASSFGRAYEQY
TRBJ2-5	TRBV19	ASRTTGGETQY
TRBJ2-7	TRBV27	ASSLGQGAEQY
TRBJ2-1	TRBV10-3	AISVLAGEFLDNEQF
TRBJ2-2	TRBV7-2	ASSLAGSRRDGELF
TRBJ1-4	TRBV27	ASSPTGTDATNEKLF
TRBJ2-2	TRBV28	ASRWDSLTGELF
TRBJ2-1	TRBV15	ATSRDYGQGTF
TRBJ1-5	TRBV18	ASSGGSNQPQH
TRBJ2-7	TRBV7-9	ASSLFGRGAPYEQY
TRBJ1-4	TRBV28	ASTEQGTNEKLF
TRBJ2-7	TRBV27	ASSLWGPYEQY
TRBJ2-5	TRBV5-5	ASRPATREIETQY
TRBJ1-6	TRBV6-5	ASNLQGDSPLH
TRBJ2-1	TRBV7-9	ASSPPSAEHEQF
TRBJ2-7	TRBV5-4	ASSFGAGGNEQY
TRBJ1-5	TRBV6-6	ASSYVQANQPQH
TRBJ1-2	TRBV5-1	ASSSLPGEYGYT
TRBJ2-3	TRBV6-1	ASSEDSYSTDTQY
TRBJ1-5	TRBV7-9	ASSLGQDGQPQH
TRBJ1-4	TRBV5-1	ASSSNRQDPGKLF
TRBJ2-2	TRBV28	ASSFTSYPDRGNTGELF